These 13 T cell receptor beta chains came from one sample sequenced in a study of response to subunit inactivated influenza vaccine. TCRdb called the RT-PCR reads again in MiXCR, with one record for every CDR3 protein. This sample has fewer than 750,000 distinct CDR3 sequences, with around 15% found just once. The starting material was PBMCs from blood, obtained approximately 12 days after vaccination. The receptors derive from a man aged 50 to 60 who received an inactivated influenza vaccine.

This chain uses TRBV14 with TRBJ2-3, with 9 positions matching TRBD2. The length of the CDR3 is 16 residues. Germline CDR1 SGHDN, CDR2 FVKESK. Trimming at V came to 2 bases and at J to 4 bases, leaving 7 bases not matched to a gene. The CDR3 protein is CASSQTPSGVPDTQYF. The CDR3 DNA reads TGTGCCAGCAGCCAAACGCCTAGCGGGGTTCCAGATACGCAGTATTTT.

This clonotype was counted between two and nine times. This rearrangement joins TRBV29-1 to TRBJ1-1, with a weak D call TRBD1 (6 bases). CDR1 is SQVTM and CDR2 is ANQGSEA in the germline V gene. Trimming left V 7 bases short and J 2 bases short, with 14 bases between. The CDR3 is made up of 13 amino acids. The CDR3 DNA reads as TGCAGCGCCTCCTTGGACAGAAACACTGAAGCTTTCTTT. Amino acids: CSASLDRNTEAFF.

This clonotype occurred a few times. V is TRBV7-8 and J is TRBJ2-7; no reliable D call. From germline, CDR1 is SGHVS and CDR2 FQNEAQ. V lost 5 bases and J lost 5, with 10 bases in between. This CDR3 spans 12 amino acids. For the CDR3, the DNA is TGTGCCAGCAGCCCTATGGGCGACGAGCAGTACTTC. Translating gives CASSPMGDEQYF.

The chain joins TRBV30 to TRBJ1-2; 7 bases are a match to TRBD1. CDR1 and CDR2 from the germline V gene are GTSNPN and SVGIG (reference sequence). This CDR3 has 13 residues. V lost 8 bases and J lost 3; bases outside the gene matches: 9. The CDR3 nucleotides are TGTGCCGCGAGCGGAGGGGGCGACTATGGCTACACCTTC. This translates into CAASGGGDYGYTF.

The V and J genes are TRBV6-5 and TRBJ2-6, with TRBD1 as a possible D gene (5 bases). V was pared by 4 bases and J by 1 base, with 14 bases between. The CDR3 length is 17 residues. Germline V lookup: CDR1 MNHEY, CDR2 SVGAGI. For the CDR3, the DNA is TGTGCCAGCAGTTGGGGCCTGTCCCCGTCTGGGGCCAACGTCCTGACTTTC. Residues: CASSWGLSPSGANVLTF.

This clonotype has at least ten counts. This chain uses TRBV7-8 with TRBJ2-1, with 10 bases identical to TRBD2. V trimming: 5 bases; J trimming: 1 base; junction bases outside the gene matches: 8. The CDR3 loop spans 17 amino acids. The germline CDR1 and CDR2 sequences are SGHVS and FQNEAQ. This chain's CDR3 is CASSIWTSGSSYNEQFF. The CDR3 coding sequence is TGTGCCAGCAGCATTTGGACTAGCGGCTCATCCTACAATGAGCAGTTCTTC.

This clonotype was counted many times. V and J are TRBV5-5 and TRBJ1-1, with D hard to call. The CDR3 is 16 residues long. Germline CDR1 reads SGHKS; CDR2 reads YYEKEE (reference sequence). The germline V and J ends were trimmed by 4 bases and 0 bases, with 16 bases remaining between them. The CDR3 region is CASSEAVGAVNTEAFF. CDR3 bases: TGTGCCAGCAGCGAGGCTGTAGGTGCAGTGAACACTGAAGCTTTCTTT.

The chain combines TRBV5-1 with TRBJ1-3, with D possibly matching TRBD1 (5 bases). CDR3 length: 14 amino acids. Trimming took off 4 bases at V and 8 bases at J, with 16 bases between the two ends. Per germline, CDR1 SGHRS and CDR2 YFSETQ. Written as DNA, the CDR3 is TGCGCCAGCAGCCCCGGACCCGGGGCGTACACCATATATTTT. The encoded protein is CASSPGPGAYTIYF.

The rearrangement links TRBV29-1 to TRBJ2-3; 10 bases match TRBD2. Germline V gene data show CDR1 as SQVTM and CDR2 as ANQGSEA. V dropped 2 bases and J dropped 4; count of bases not matched to a gene: 9. The CDR3 length is 16 residues. CDR3 protein: CSVESGLAGVADTQYF. The CDR3 DNA reads TGCAGCGTTGAATCTGGCCTAGCGGGAGTAGCAGATACGCAGTATTTT.

V and J are TRBV6-1 and TRBJ2-1; 9 bases agree with TRBD1. Trimming removed 5 bases from V and 8 bases from J; junction bases left unmatched: 10. This CDR3 has 15 residues. Germline CDR1 is MNHNS and CDR2 is SASEGT. CDR3 region: CASSRTGDMTHEQFF. In DNA form, the CDR3 reads TGTGCCAGCAGTCGGACAGGGGACATGACACATGAGCAGTTCTTC.

This clonotype was observed a few times. The chain is built from TRBV14 and TRBJ2-7; 8 bases line up with TRBD2. Looked up from germline, CDR1 is SGHDN and CDR2 is FVKESK. Unmatched junction bases numbered 4, after V lost 0 bases and J lost 9 bases. The CDR3 loop spans 13 amino acids. For the CDR3, the DNA is TGTGCCAGCAGCCAAGATTGGCGGGGGGTGCAGTACTTC. Protein sequence: CASSQDWRGVQYF.

The J gene is TRBJ2-5, the V gene TRBV29-1; D remains unclear. Germline V lookup: CDR1 SQVTM, CDR2 ANQGSEA. Trimming cost V 3 bases and J 5 bases, with 7 bases left between them. This CDR3 comprises 11 residues. CDR3 loop: CSVEFRETQYF. CDR3 sequence (DNA): TGCAGCGTTGAGTTCAGGGAGACCCAGTACTTC.

This clonotype was counted between two and nine times. This chain joins TRBV28 and TRBJ2-3; no clear D gene. The V end was cut by 7 bases, the J end by 7 bases, with 9 bases between. Germline V lookup: CDR1 MDHEN, CDR2 SYDVKM. The CDR3 is 11 residues long. This CDR3 is CASTHRHTQYF. The CDR3 nucleotides read TGTGCCAGCACCCATCGTCATACGCAGTATTTT.